This T cell receptor beta chain was identified in a study of response to subunit inactivated influenza vaccine. Trimming cost V 5 bases and J 0 bases; bases outside gene matches: 0. Germline assignment: CDR1 LGHNA and CDR2 YSLEER. The CDR3 has 14 amino acids. TCRdb itself ran the RT-PCR reads through MiXCR, one entry per CDR3 protein. The data show hundreds of thousands of distinct CDR3 sequences, around 25% seen once. The sequence derives from a man aged 45-65 years who received an inactivated influenza vaccine. Material: CD4+ T cells sorted from PBMCs, obtained 4 to 6 days after vaccination. The rearrangement uses TRBV4-3 and TRBJ1-4; 7 bases align to TRBD1. CDR3 region: CASSGTATNEKLFF. CDR3 sequence (DNA): TGCGCCAGCAGCGGGACAGCAACTAATGAAAAACTGTTTTTT.